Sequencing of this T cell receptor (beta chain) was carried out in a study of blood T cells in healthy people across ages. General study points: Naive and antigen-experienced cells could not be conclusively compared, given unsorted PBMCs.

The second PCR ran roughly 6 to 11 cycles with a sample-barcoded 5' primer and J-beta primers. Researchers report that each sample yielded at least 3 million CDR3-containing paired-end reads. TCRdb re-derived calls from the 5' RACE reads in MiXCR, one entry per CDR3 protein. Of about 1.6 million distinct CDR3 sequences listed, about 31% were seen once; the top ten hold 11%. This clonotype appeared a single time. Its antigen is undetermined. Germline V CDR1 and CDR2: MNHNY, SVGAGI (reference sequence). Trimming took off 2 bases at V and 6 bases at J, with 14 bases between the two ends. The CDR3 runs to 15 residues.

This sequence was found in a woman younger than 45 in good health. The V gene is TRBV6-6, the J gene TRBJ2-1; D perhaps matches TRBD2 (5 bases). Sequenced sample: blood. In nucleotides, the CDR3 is TGTGCCAGCAGTTACCTTCGCGGGCTGCTCAATGAGCAGTTCTTC. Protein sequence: CASSYLRGLLNEQFF.